The 16 T cell receptor beta chains presented below share a single source sample, sequenced in a study of T cell clonality in common variable immunodeficiency. The study's findings and limits: In common variable immunodeficiency, TCR beta chains reportedly carried fewer deletions and N-nucleotide insertions.

The antigens for these receptors are not known. Clones were read by immunoSEQ multiplex PCR, and TCRdb kept only the in-frame ones, dropping some. This repertoire lists more than 30,000 clones without singletons; about 5% sits in the top ten. The sample was peripheral blood mononuclear cells. Receptors originate from a human donor with common variable immunodeficiency.

This clone has at least ten counts. Read data end 3 residues before the CDR3 end; the end is taken from the germline J gene. The genes are TRBV20-1 and TRBJ2-7; the D gene is possibly TRBD1 (5 bases). The CDR3 covers 14 residues. V was trimmed by 3 bases and J by 5 bases, leaving 17 bases between them. Per the germline V gene, CDR1 is DFQATT and CDR2 is SNEGSKA (reference sequence). Incomplete CDR3 DNA: TGCAGTGCTAGCTTCCCCCAGGGCAGGCACGAG. Amino acids: CSASFPQGRHE. The entire CDR3 sequence reads CSASFPQGRHEQYF.

Note on this clone: Coverage ceases 3 residues before the CDR3 finishes, and the germline J gene fills in the end. The chain employs TRBV7-9 and TRBJ2-5, with D perhaps matching TRBD1 (5 bases). This CDR3 comprises 15 residues. The germline V and J ends were trimmed by 3 bases and 0 bases, with 11 bases remaining between them. The germline gives CDR1 SEHNR, CDR2 FQNEAQ (reference sequence). CDR3 DNA (partial): TGTGCCAGCAGCTTGGATACAGGACACCAAGAGACC. Its protein is CASSLDTGHQET. The entire CDR3 protein reads CASSLDTGHQETQYF.

Notes on this clone: Read sequence stops 3 residues before the CDR3 end, and the germline J gene provides the missing end. The rearrangement joins TRBV11-3 to TRBJ1-2; the D is unclear. CDR1 SGHNT and CDR2 YENEEA come from the germline V gene. Trimming took off 4 bases at V and 2 bases at J, with 11 bases between the two ends. CDR3 length equals 14 residues. CDR3 DNA, as far as it was read: TGTGCCAGCAGCTCCAGCCGACAAAACTATGGC. Translated: CASSSSRQNYG. The entire CDR3 sequence reads CASSSSRQNYGYTF.

With respect to this clone: The CDR3 is cut off 3 residues early in the read; its end comes from the germline J gene. The chain recombines TRBV19 with TRBJ1-3, with a tentative D call TRBD1 (5 bases). This CDR3 has 16 residues. V dropped 6 bases and J dropped 2 bases, with 17 bases sitting between them. From germline, CDR1 is LNHDA and CDR2 SQIVND (reference sequence). CDR3 DNA (partial): TGTGCCAGTAGCCCCGACGGGATCAGGGCTGGAAACACC. Amino acids: CASSPDGIRAGNT. The whole CDR3 region reads CASSPDGIRAGNTIYF.

This clone was counted at least ten times. With the read ending 3 residues before the CDR3 end, the germline J gene is used to fill in that end. The chain joins TRBV6-4 to TRBJ2-6, with TRBD1 identical over 7 bases. V trimming: 7 bases; J trimming: 0 bases; junction bases outside the gene matches: 18. The CDR3 has 20 amino acids. Germline V lookup: CDR1 MRHNA, CDR2 SNTAGT. This CDR3 reads CASTVSGGVPTTSGANVLTF. The part of the CDR3 DNA that was read is TGTGCCAGCACTGTCTCAGGGGGAGTCCCCACTACCTCTGGGGCCAACGTC.

This clone has a handful of counts. The observed sequence ends 3 residues before the CDR3 terminus, with the missing tail filled in from the germline J gene. The chain links TRBV6-4 to TRBJ2-1; TRBD2 matches 10 bases. This CDR3 contains 14 residues. V gave up 4 bases and J gave up 8 bases; unmatched junction bases: 5. Germline CDR1 reads MRHNA; CDR2 reads SNTAGT. CDR3 DNA (partial): TGTGCCAGCAGTGCGAGCGGGGGGGCCTATGAG. Amino acids: CASSASGGAYE. The full CDR3 protein is CASSASGGAYEQFF.

This clone was found many times. The CDR3 extends 3 residues past the end of the read, so its final part is completed from the germline J gene. The rearrangement links TRBV5-1 to TRBJ2-5, with 7 bases that match TRBD1. The germline V gene encodes CDR1 SGHRS and CDR2 YFSETQ. The J segment lost 4 bases and the V segment lost 2 bases, leaving 5 bases of the junction unmatched. CDR3 length: 14 amino acids. The DNA read from the CDR3 is TGCGCCAGCAGCTTTGGGCAGGGGGTAGAGACC. This translates into CASSFGQGVET. The full CDR3 protein is CASSFGQGVETQYF.

This clone was seen ten or more times. The read halts 3 residues ahead of the CDR3 end, with the missing end drawn from the germline J gene. This chain joins TRBV30 and TRBJ2-7; 12 nucleotides align to TRBD2. Germline V gives CDR1 GTSNPN, CDR2 SVGIG (reference sequence). This CDR3 is 15 amino acids long. V dropped 8 bases and J dropped 5; count of bases not matched to a gene: 13. The covered CDR3 bases are TGTGCCGCGACAAAAACTAGCGGGGGGTTCAACGAG. This translates into CAATKTSGGFNE. The whole CDR3 sequence is CAATKTSGGFNEQYF.

As regards this clone: The read stops 3 residues short of the end of the CDR3; the missing end is completed from the germline J gene. This chain connects TRBV7-3 to TRBJ1-6; 8 bases line up with TRBD1. CDR3 length equals 13 residues. The V segment lost 4 bases and the J segment 10 bases; nucleotides outside the gene matches: 3. CDR1 SGHTA and CDR2 FQGTGA come from the germline V gene. The part of the CDR3 DNA that was read is TGTGCCAGCAGCTGGCAGGGGGCATCACCC. Amino acids: CASSWQGASP. The full-length CDR3 reads as CASSWQGASPLHF.

Worth noting for this clone: The CDR3 goes on 3 residues after the read ends, and that part is filled in from the germline J gene. V and J are TRBV5-1 and TRBJ2-7, with D perhaps matching TRBD2 (6 bases). This CDR3 is built from 13 residues. Germline V gene lookup returns CDR1 SGHRS and CDR2 YFSETQ. V lost 4 bases and J lost 2, with 10 bases in between. The CDR3 DNA, read in part, is TGCGCCAGCAGCCCCGAGCGGGCCTACGAG. It specifies CASSPERAYE. The entire CDR3 sequence reads CASSPERAYEQYF. Full variable domain (outside the CDR3, taken from reference TRBV5-1 and TRBJ2-7): KAGVTQTPRYLIKTRGQQVTLSCSPISGHRSVSWYQQTPGQGLQFLFEYFSETQRNKGNFPGRFSGRQFSNSRSEMNVSTLELGDSALYLCASSPERAYEQYFGPGTRLTVT.

This clone has just a few counts. The CDR3 end lies 3 residues beyond the end of the read and is filled in from the germline J gene. J is TRBJ2-1 and V is TRBV30; tentatively, D is TRBD2 (5 bases). The CDR3 contains 13 residues. Trimming took off 5 bases at V and 2 bases at J, with 10 bases between the two ends. Germline V gives CDR1 GTSNPN, CDR2 SVGIG (reference sequence). The CDR3 sequence: CAWSTSAYNEQFF. The sequenced part of the CDR3 DNA is TGTGCCTGGTCCACTAGTGCCTACAATGAG. Supplemented by reference TRBV30 and TRBJ2-1, the full variable domain reads SQTIHQWPATLVQPVGSPLSLECTVEGTSNPNLYWYRQAAGRGLQLLFYSVGIGQISSEVPQNLSASRPQDRQFILSSKKLLLSDSGFYLCAWSTSAYNEQFFGPGTRLTVL.

This clone was detected a few times. The CDR3 end falls 3 residues outside the read, so it is completed with the germline J gene. V is TRBV6-2 or TRBV6-3 and J is TRBJ1-1; D possibly corresponds to TRBD1 (5 bases). Trimming removed 8 bases at V and 4 bases at J, with 20 bases between. This CDR3 spans 15 amino acids. Looked up from germline, CDR1 is MNHEY and CDR2 is SVGEGT. This chain's CDR3 is CASSWGQPGSTEAFF. CDR3 bases read: TGTGCCAGCTCCTGGGGCCAACCTGGGAGCACTGAA.

As concerns this clone: With the read ending 3 residues before the CDR3 end, the germline J gene is used to fill in that end. V is TRBV30 and J is TRBJ1-6, with 8 positions matching TRBD1. Germline V gene sequence: CDR1 GTSNPN, CDR2 SVGIG (reference sequence). The CDR3 loop spans 16 amino acids. Unmatched junction bases numbered 10, after V lost 6 bases and J lost 3 bases. CDR3 loop: CACQGQGGFYNSPLHF. CDR3 DNA, as far as it was read: TGTGCCTGCCAAGGACAGGGAGGTTTCTATAATTCACCC.

About this clone itself: With the read ending 3 residues before the CDR3 end, the germline J gene is used to fill in that end. The chain joins TRBV11-2 to TRBJ1-4; D call uncertain. V lost 5 bases, J lost 6 bases, and 10 bases lay in between. There are 13 residues in the CDR3. Germline assignment: CDR1 SGHAT and CDR2 FQNNGV. Here the CDR3 reads CASSRLSHEKLFF. CDR3 bases read: TGTGCCAGCAGCCGGTTAAGTCATGAAAAA.

This clone occurred many times. The read ends 3 residues shy of where the CDR3 ends; the end is completed using the germline J gene. The rearrangement uses TRBV5-1 and TRBJ2-3; perhaps TRBD1 as D (5 bases). The V and J ends lost 4 bases and 5 bases respectively, with 5 bases between them. The length of the CDR3 is 11 residues. From germline, CDR1 is SGHRS and CDR2 YFSETQ. CDR3 sequence reads: CASSQGDTQYF. The part of the CDR3 DNA that was read is TGCGCCAGCAGCCAGGGAGATACG.

This clone was counted at least ten times. The read terminates 3 residues before the CDR3 end, so the remaining end is supplied by the germline J gene. The rearrangement uses TRBV5-6 and TRBJ1-2, with D tentatively TRBD1 (6 bases). Germline assignment: CDR1 SGHDT and CDR2 YYEEEE. V dropped 2 bases and J dropped 4 bases, with 12 bases sitting between them. The CDR3 length is 14 residues. CDR3 in amino acids: CASSFWGTFYGYTF. The DNA read from the CDR3 is TGTGCCAGCAGCTTTTGGGGGACATTCTATGGC.